Here is one T cell receptor (beta chain) with its context. Its cognate antigen is unknown. CDR3 length: 17 amino acids. V lost 0 bases and J 2 bases, leaving 14 bases between the germline ends. Germline V lookup: CDR1 LGHNA, CDR2 YSLEER. This specimen comes from a study of T cells after yellow fever vaccination. In the study overall: Preparation of fractions with low cell numbers was performed using SMART-Seq v4 Ultra Low Input. Overall study findings and caveats: CD4 and CD8 compartments shared a small share of clonotypes, likely from convergent recombination. Booster sampling recovered most clones from primary vaccination (around 97% CD4, around 88% CD8).

The study made its TCR cDNA through 5'RACE template switching. That step introduced a universal primer site along with UMIs. In TCRdb, the 5' RACE reads were re-called with MiXCR into one record per CDR3 protein. This table has 200,000 to 300,000 distinct CDR3 sequences, over 10% appearing once. The chain uses TRBV4-3 and TRBJ1-5; a possible D gene is TRBD1 (6 bases). This receptor was identified in a man younger than 40 who received the YFV17D yellow fever vaccine. Sequenced material: CD4+ T cells sorted from PBMCs, taken 45 days after the yellow fever booster vaccination. In DNA, the CDR3 is TGCGCCAGCAGCCAAGATTTGGGGGCGCCGGGCAATCAGCCCCAGCATTTT. Protein product: CASSQDLGAPGNQPQHF.